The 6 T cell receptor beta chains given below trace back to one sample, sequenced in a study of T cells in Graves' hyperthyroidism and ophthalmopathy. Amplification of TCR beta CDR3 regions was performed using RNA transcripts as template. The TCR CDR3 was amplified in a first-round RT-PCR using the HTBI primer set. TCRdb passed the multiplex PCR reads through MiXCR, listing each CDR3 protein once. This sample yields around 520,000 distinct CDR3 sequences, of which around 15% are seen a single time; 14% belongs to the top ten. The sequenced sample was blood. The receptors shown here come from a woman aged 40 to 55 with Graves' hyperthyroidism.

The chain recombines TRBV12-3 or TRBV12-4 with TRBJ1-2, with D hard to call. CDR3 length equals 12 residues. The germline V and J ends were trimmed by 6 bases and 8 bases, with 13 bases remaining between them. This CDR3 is CASSPGITGYTF. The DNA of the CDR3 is TGTGCCAGCAGCCCGGGGATAACGGGCTACACCTTC.

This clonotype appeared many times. CDR3 DNA: TGTGCCAGCAGCCAAATGGGGCGGGCGCGGCTATACGAGCAGTACTTC. Residues: CASSQMGRARLYEQYF. The chain has TRBV7-2 and TRBJ2-7; D may match TRBD1 or TRBD2 (5 bases each). V lost 5 bases and J lost 4, with 21 bases in between. The CDR3 covers 16 residues. CDR1 SGHTA and CDR2 FQGNSA come from the germline V gene.

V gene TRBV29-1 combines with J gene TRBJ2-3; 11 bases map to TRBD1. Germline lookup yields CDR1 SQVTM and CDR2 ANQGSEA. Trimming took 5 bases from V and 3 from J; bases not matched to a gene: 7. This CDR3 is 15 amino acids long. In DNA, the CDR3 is TGCAGCGTTTCCGGACAGGGGGCAGTGACAGATACGCAGTATTTT. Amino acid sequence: CSVSGQGAVTDTQYF.

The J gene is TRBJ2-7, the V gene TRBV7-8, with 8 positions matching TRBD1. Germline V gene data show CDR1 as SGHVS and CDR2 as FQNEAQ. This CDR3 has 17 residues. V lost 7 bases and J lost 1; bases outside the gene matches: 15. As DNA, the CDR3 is TGTGCCAGCACCTCCACTTTCCCGAGGGACAGGTCCTACGAGCAGTACTTC. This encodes CASTSTFPRDRSYEQYF.

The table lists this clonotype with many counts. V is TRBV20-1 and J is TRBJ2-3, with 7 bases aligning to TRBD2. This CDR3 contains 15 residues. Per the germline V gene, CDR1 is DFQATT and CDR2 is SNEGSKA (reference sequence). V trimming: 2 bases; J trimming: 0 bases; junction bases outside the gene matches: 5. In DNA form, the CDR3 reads TGCAGTGCTAGACGGGCTAGCGGTAGCACAGATACGCAGTATTTT. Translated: CSARRASGSTDTQYF.

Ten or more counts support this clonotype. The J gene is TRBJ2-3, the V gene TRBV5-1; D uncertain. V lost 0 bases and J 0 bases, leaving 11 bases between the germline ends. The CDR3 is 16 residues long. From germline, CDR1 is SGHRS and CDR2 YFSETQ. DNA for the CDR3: TGCGCCAGCAGCTTGGCCACAGTCACTAGCACAGATACGCAGTATTTT. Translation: CASSLATVTSTDTQYF.